This is a list of T cell receptor beta chains from one sample in a study of blood T cell repertoires in COVID-19. TCRdb's table, derived via immunoSEQ multiplex PCR, lists solely in-frame clones and lacks some. The sample has 200,000 or so clones; 75% to 90% are singletons. What was sequenced was peripheral blood. All receptors come from a human donor in a cohort sampled during active COVID-19. The CDR3 runs from the conserved cysteine through the conserved F or W. The D gene is left open where the match is weak. The listing skips clone size in some rows; elsewhere it reads once, few, many or a size class.

V gene,clone size,D gene,J gene,CDR3 protein,CDR3 DNA
TRBV9,.,TRBD2,TRBJ2-7,CASSSSTSGIYEQYF,TGTGCCAGCAGCTCTTCGACTAGCGGCATCTACGAGCAGTACTTC
TRBV6-2/TRBV6-3,.,.,TRBJ1-1,CASSYPLALLSSEAFF,TGTGCCAGCAGTTACCCCCTAGCCCTGCTCTCGAGTGAAGCTTTCTTT
TRBV9,.,TRBD2,TRBJ2-1,CASSVAGGPGNEQFF,TGTGCCAGCAGCGTCGCGGGAGGGCCGGGCAATGAGCAGTTCTTC
TRBV5-1,.,.,TRBJ2-1,CASSSASAQGNEQFF,TGCGCCAGCAGCTCCGCTTCCGCCCAGGGCAATGAGCAGTTCTTC
TRBV5-8,once,.,TRBJ1-4,CASSLGQNNEKLFF,TGTGCCAGCAGCTTGGGACAGAATAACGAAAAACTGTTTTTT
TRBV5-1,.,TRBD1,TRBJ2-2,CASSSGQGAAGELFF,TGCGCCAGCAGCTCCGGACAGGGGGCGGCCGGGGAGCTGTTTTTT
TRBV28,.,.,TRBJ2-7,CASRALLSEQYF,TGTGCCAGCAGGGCTCTCCTCTCCGAGCAGTACTTC
TRBV4-3,few,.,TRBJ2-2,CASSHKGGTGELFF,TGCGCCAGCAGCCACAAAGGGGGCACCGGGGAGCTGTTTTTT
TRBV6-2/TRBV6-3,.,TRBD1,TRBJ1-5,CASSSSTGSSNQPQHF,TGTGCCAGCAGTTCGTCGACAGGGTCTAGCAATCAGCCCCAGCATTTT
TRBV18,few,TRBD1,TRBJ1-1,CASSPPGQGVAEAFF,TGTGCCAGCTCACCACCGGGACAGGGGGTCGCTGAAGCTTTCTTT
TRBV4-3,.,TRBD2,TRBJ2-7,CASSRTLAGPSYEQYF,TGCGCCAGCAGCCGCACACTAGCGGGACCTTCCTACGAGCAGTACTTC
TRBV7-2,.,.,TRBJ1-6,CASSLGGGLAPLHF,TGTGCCAGCAGCTTAGGCGGGGGCTTGGCACCCCTCCACTTT
TRBV5-1,once,TRBD1,TRBJ1-6,CASSLDEGANYNSPLHF,TGCGCCAGCAGCTTGGATGAGGGGGCGAACTATAATTCACCCCTCCACTTT
TRBV27,.,.,TRBJ1-4,CASSYRAANEKLFF,TGTGCCAGCAGTTACAGGGCCGCTAATGAAAAACTGTTTTTT
TRBV30,once,TRBD1,TRBJ2-7,CAWSQGAYEQYF,TGTGCCTGGAGCCAGGGGGCCTACGAGCAGTACTTC
TRBV6-5,.,.,TRBJ1-6,CASTPRSYNSPLHF,TGTGCCAGCACTCCGCGCTCCTATAATTCACCCCTCCACTTT
TRBV21-1,.,.,TRBJ2-7,CASSRLHYEQYF,TGTGCCAGCAGCAGACTACACTACGAGCAGTACTTC
TRBV27,.,TRBD2,TRBJ2-5,CASSLMAGGPGETQYF,TGTGCCAGCAGTTTAATGGCGGGAGGGCCTGGGGAGACCCAGTACTTC
TRBV3-1/TRBV3-2,few,.,TRBJ2-1,CASSQGQEQFF,TGTGCCAGCAGCCAAGGTCAGGAGCAGTTCTTC
TRBV11-3,.,.,TRBJ2-2,CASSRGGTNTGELFF,TGTGCCAGCAGCCGAGGGGGTACGAACACCGGGGAGCTGTTTTTT
TRBV27,.,.,TRBJ1-2,CASRRDNNYGYTF,TGTGCCAGCAGGAGAGACAATAACTATGGCTACACCTTC
TRBV18,.,TRBD2,TRBJ2-7,CASSPSSGRHEQYF,TGTGCCAGCTCACCGTCTAGCGGGAGACACGAGCAGTACTTC
TRBV20-1,.,TRBD2,TRBJ2-7,CSADTLAAAYF,TGCAGTGCGGATACCCTAGCGGCGGCGTACTTC
TRBV9,few,.,TRBJ2-2,CASSVGVGGTGELFF,TGTGCCAGCAGCGTGGGCGTAGGGGGCACCGGGGAGCTGTTTTTT
TRBV28,.,.,TRBJ2-5,CASSLGDSPGETQYF,TGTGCCAGCAGTTTAGGAGACAGCCCCGGGGAGACCCAGTACTTC
TRBV4-1,.,TRBD1,TRBJ1-5,CASSLLPGGSNQPQHF,TGCGCCAGCAGCCTTCTACCAGGGGGTAGCAATCAGCCCCAGCATTTT